This TCR beta chain is from a study of T cell responses to AZD1222 COVID-19 vaccine. As regards this clone: The antigen remains undetermined.

The CDR3 extends over 18 amino acids. The junction had 12 bases not matched to a gene; V was cut back by 0 bases and J by 5 bases. Germline V CDR1 and CDR2: SGHAT, FQNNGV. Clones were read by immunoSEQ multiplex PCR, and TCRdb kept only the in-frame ones, dropping some. The sample has about 130,000 clones; around four fifths are singletons. Study outcomes and limitations: CD4 TCRs associated with vaccination spanned spike, dominating at 160-218 and 743-854. Receipt of two AZD1222 doses was followed by a rise in Spike-specific TCR breadth and depth. The donor group comprised mostly white British people and more females; the analysis possibly underestimated clonal diversity.

The sequence came from an adult in good health. The input for sequencing was peripheral blood, taken on day 0 of AZD1222 vaccination. V usage is TRBV11-2 and J usage is TRBJ2-5, with TRBD2 identical over 10 bases. The CDR3 loop is CASSLDERLAGVPETQYF. CDR3 in DNA: TGTGCCAGCAGCTTAGATGAAAGGCTAGCGGGAGTCCCGGAGACCCAGTACTTC.